This T cell receptor (beta chain) was captured by sequencing in a study of early T cells in non-severe SARS-CoV-2 infection. Individual cDNA molecules received unique molecular identifiers. In TCRdb, the 5' RACE reads were re-called with MiXCR into one record per CDR3 protein. Of 28,000 or so distinct CDR3 sequences detected, 6.6% appear once; the ten largest clones hold over 30%. This clonotype was seen ten or more times. CDR1 is SGHRS, CDR2 YFSETQ, per germline. This CDR3 is built from 15 residues. The V gene end was trimmed by 4 bases and the J gene end by 1 base; junction bases not matched to a gene: 7.

The source is an adult who was a healthcare worker with PCR-confirmed SARS-CoV-2 infection or an uninfected control (not recorded which). The material sequenced was whole blood. The rearrangement links TRBV5-1 to TRBJ1-1, with 7 bases that match TRBD1. CDR3 sequence (DNA): TGCGCCAGCAGCGGCGACAGGGTACAGAACACTGAAGCTTTCTTT. It yields the protein CASSGDRVQNTEAFF.